The 24 T cell receptor beta chains given below trace back to one sample, sequenced in a study of PD-L1 blockade in urothelial cancer (dated by TCRdb to the late 2010s). Library generation was performed with the immunoSEQ multiplex PCR assay. As stored in TCRdb, this immuneACCESS dataset retains in-frame rearrangements with V and J assigned. A fraction of the clones does not appear; measured against another copy, unresolved V genes explain less than half of the discrepancy, and the remainder lacks a known reason. For this sample there are 35,000 to 50,000 clones; more than 65% appear just once. The ten largest clones add up to more than 2.5% of the sample. The input for sequencing was PBMCs, taken around atezolizumab (anti-PD-L1) treatment. These receptors were taken from a man in his 70s with urothelial cancer.

The chain joins TRBV18 to TRBJ1-2; 8 positions agree with TRBD1. Per the germline V gene, CDR1 is KGHSH and CDR2 is LQKENI. The CDR3 loop spans 14 amino acids. The V segment lost 6 bases and the J segment 4 bases; nucleotides outside the gene matches: 7. The CDR3: CASSEDRDSYGYTF. The CDR3 DNA is TGTGCCAGCTCCGAGGACAGGGACTCCTATGGCTACACCTTC.

The V gene is TRBV4-3, the J gene TRBJ2-1; a weak D match, TRBD1 (5 bases). Germline-derived CDR1 and CDR2 are LGHNA and YSLEER. There are 15 residues in the CDR3. The ends were cut back, 2 bases at V and 0 bases at J, with 8 bases in the middle. The CDR3, as DNA: TGCGCCAGCAGCCAACAGGGCCGCTCCTACAATGAGCAGTTCTTC. It is translated as CASSQQGRSYNEQFF.

This CDR3 is CASSLVGLAGVSDTQYF. DNA of the CDR3: TGCGCCAGCAGCTTGGTTGGACTAGCGGGAGTATCAGATACGCAGTATTTT. This sequence joins TRBV5-1 and TRBJ2-3; 13 bases agree with TRBD2. The germline V gene encodes CDR1 SGHRS and CDR2 YFSETQ. Unmatched junction bases numbered 5, after V lost 0 bases and J lost 4 bases. The CDR3 runs 17 residues.

The V and J genes are TRBV28 and TRBJ1-2; the match to TRBD1 covers 9 bases. The CDR3 is 14 amino acids. CDR1 and CDR2 (germline): MDHEN, SYDVKM. Trimming removed 6 bases from V and 8 bases from J; junction bases left unmatched: 10. CDR3 region: CASRGTGIPRGYTF. The CDR3 bases are TGTGCCAGCAGGGGGACAGGGATCCCTAGGGGCTACACCTTC.

The count of this clone is one. The gene calls are TRBV7-8 and TRBJ2-1; a possible D gene is TRBD1 (5 bases). The V end was cut by 1 base, the J end by 4 bases, with 11 bases between. Germline V gene data show CDR1 as SGHVS and CDR2 as FQNEAQ. This CDR3 spans 15 amino acids. The CDR3 region is CASSLGQYRYNEQFF. The DNA of the CDR3 is TGTGCCAGCAGCTTAGGACAGTATCGTTACAATGAGCAGTTCTTC.

In its sample, this clone was seen a few times. The chain combines TRBV28 with TRBJ1-2; TRBD1 might be the D (5 bases). Trimming removed 6 bases at V and 4 bases at J, with 12 bases between. The CDR3 covers 13 residues. CDR1 and CDR2 from the germline V gene are MDHEN and SYDVKM. CDR3 in DNA: TGTGCCAGCAGGCTCGGCAGGGCCTATGGCTACACCTTC. Residues: CASRLGRAYGYTF.

This clone was counted once. The J gene is TRBJ2-1, the V gene TRBV21-1; the table's TRBD2 call for D was not verified on the DNA. TRBV21-1 is a pseudogene. CDR3 size: 20 residues. CDR3 region: CASSLGGLAGGTSWGNEQFF. The DNA for the CDR3 is TGTGCCAGCAGCCTAGGGGGACTAGCGGGAGGGACTTCGTGGGGCAATGAGCAGTTCTTC.

The chain has TRBV7-6 and TRBJ2-1, with D possibly matching TRBD2 (5 bases). Germline V CDR1 and CDR2: SGHVS, FNYEAQ. V gave up 1 base and J gave up 7 bases, with 14 bases separating them. The CDR3 has 15 amino acids. CDR3 coding DNA: TGTGCCAGCAGCTTAGGTCTTCTAGCCCTTAATGAGCAGTTCTTC. It encodes CASSLGLLALNEQFF.

The rearrangement joins TRBV18 to TRBJ2-3; TRBD2 aligns across 13 bases. J gave up 0 bases and V 2 bases, and 11 bases lay outside the gene matches. CDR3 size: 20 residues. Germline loops: CDR1 KGHSH, CDR2 LQKENI. In nucleotides, the CDR3 is TGTGCCAGCTCACCAGGAGGACTAGCGGGAGCCCCAGGGAGCACAGATACGCAGTATTTT. It yields the protein CASSPGGLAGAPGSTDTQYF. Based on the CDR3 plus reference TRBV18 and TRBJ2-3, the full variable domain is NAGVMQNPRHLVRRRGQEARLRCSPMKGHSHVYWYRQLPEEGLKFMVYLQKENIIDESGMPKERFSAEFPKEGPSILRIQQVVRGDSAAYFCASSPGGLAGAPGSTDTQYFGPGTRLTVL.

The chain joins TRBV19 to TRBJ2-7, with 11 bases matching TRBD1. The CDR3 is made up of 16 amino acids. The V and J ends lost 4 bases and 3 bases, in that order; junction bases with no gene match: 8. Germline CDR1 LNHDA, CDR2 SQIVND (reference sequence). Written as DNA, the CDR3 is TGTGCCAGTAGTACAAGGACAGGGGGCGCCTACTACGAGCAGTACTTC. This codes for CASSTRTGGAYYEQYF.

The chain uses TRBV4-1 and TRBJ1-2; no definite D call. This CDR3 has 13 amino acids. In germline, CDR1 is MGHRA, CDR2 YSYEKL. V lost 0 bases and J 8 bases, leaving 10 bases between the germline ends. The CDR3 is CASSQERGLGYTF. The CDR3 nucleotides are TGCGCCAGCAGCCAAGAACGAGGGCTCGGCTACACCTTC.

V is TRBV7-2 and J is TRBJ2-5; perhaps TRBD1 as D (6 bases). The CDR3 is 15 residues long. From germline, CDR1 is SGHTA and CDR2 FQGNSA. The V end lost 0 bases, the J end lost 4 bases, and 12 bases lay between the germline ends. The CDR3 is CASSLAVRGTETQYF. DNA for the CDR3: TGTGCCAGCAGCTTAGCGGTCAGGGGAACAGAGACCCAGTACTTC.

The chain employs TRBV11-2 and TRBJ1-2; 9 nucleotides line up with TRBD1. The CDR3 extends over 15 amino acids. Germline loops: CDR1 SGHAT, CDR2 FQNNGV. V gave up 3 bases and J gave up 3 bases; unmatched junction bases: 5. DNA for the CDR3: TGTGCCAGCAGCTTTTCCCGGACAGGGGACTATGGCTACACCTTC. Translating gives CASSFSRTGDYGYTF.

This chain links TRBV10-3 with TRBJ2-3, with 10 bases identical to TRBD2. This CDR3 comprises 15 residues. Germline-derived CDR1 and CDR2 are ENHRY and SYGVKD. V was clipped by 5 bases and J by 2 bases; unmatched bases: 4. CDR3 DNA: TGTGCCATCAGTACCGGACTAGCGGACACAGATACGCAGTATTTT. Amino acid sequence: CAISTGLADTDTQYF.

This chain connects TRBV28 to TRBJ2-1; 11 bases align to TRBD2. V was pared by 10 bases and J by 2 bases, with 10 bases of the junction left unmatched. The germline gives CDR1 MDHEN, CDR2 SYDVKM. CDR3 length equals 16 residues. In DNA form, the CDR3 reads TGTGCCACAACACTACATAGCGGGAGGGCCTACAATGAGCAGTTCTTC. Translating it yields CATTLHSGRAYNEQFF.

The chain recombines TRBV7-2 with TRBJ2-3; 8 positions agree with TRBD1. Germline V gene lookup returns CDR1 SGHTA and CDR2 FQGNSA. This CDR3 contains 12 residues. V lost 10 bases, J lost 4 bases, and 4 bases stayed unmatched. CDR3: CATQGQADTQYF. As DNA, the CDR3 is TGTGCCACCCAGGGACAGGCAGATACGCAGTATTTT.

The chain uses TRBV10-3 and TRBJ1-1, with D maybe TRBD1 (6 bases). The V gene's germline CDR1 is ENHRY and CDR2 SYGVKD. The CDR3 spans 15 residues. The V gene lost 10 bases and the J gene lost 4 bases, with 22 bases spanning the gap. CDR3 residues: CATLGGAGRGTEAFF. In DNA, the CDR3 is TGTGCCACCCTGGGGGGGGCCGGGAGAGGCACTGAAGCTTTCTTT.

J is TRBJ2-3 and V is TRBV11-2; tentatively, D is TRBD2 (5 bases). CDR1 is SGHAT, CDR2 FQNNGV, per germline. The CDR3 extends over 12 amino acids. Trimming pared 6 bases from V and 6 bases from J, leaving 10 bases between. This CDR3 is CASSFPGDTQYF. CDR3 DNA: TGTGCCAGCAGTTTTCCGGGGGATACGCAGTATTTT.

The genes are TRBV7-3 and TRBJ2-3; D possibly corresponds to TRBD1 (6 bases). CDR3 size: 15 residues. V was clipped by 5 bases and J by 0 bases, with 12 bases between them. Looked up from germline, CDR1 is SGHTA and CDR2 is FQGTGA. In nucleotides, the CDR3 is TGTGCCAGCAGCCCTACGGACAGAAGCACAGATACGCAGTATTTT. It translates to CASSPTDRSTDTQYF.

The chain recombines TRBV2 with TRBJ2-7, with 8 bases identical to TRBD2. The CDR3 has 14 residues. CDR1 and CDR2 (germline): SNHLY, FYNNEI. V shed 6 bases, J shed 6 bases, and the junction held 10 bases outside the gene matches. CDR3 bases: TGTGCCAGCAGATATTCAGCGGGAGAGGGCGAGCAGTACTTC. It specifies CASRYSAGEGEQYF.

This chain links TRBV4-1 with TRBJ1-1, with a possible D match to TRBD1 (6 bases). CDR3 size: 14 residues. V was pared by 4 bases and J by 0 bases, with 9 bases between. Germline CDR1 MGHRA, CDR2 YSYEKL. The CDR3 bases are TGCGCCAGCAGCCTCGGGACACTGAACACTGAAGCTTTCTTT. Amino acids: CASSLGTLNTEAFF.

In DNA, the CDR3 is TGTGCCAGCAGCTTATCCCGGAGGCGGGAGGGCCTTTTGGCCTACAATGAGCAGTTCTTC. It codes for CASSLSRRREGLLAYNEQFF. V gene TRBV11-3 combines with J gene TRBJ2-1; 9 positions agree with TRBD2. Germline V gene lookup returns CDR1 SGHNT and CDR2 YENEEA. The CDR3 spans 20 residues. J gave up 2 bases and V 2 bases, and 16 bases lay outside the gene matches.

The chain combines TRBV19 with TRBJ1-4, with D maybe TRBD1 (5 bases). V was trimmed by 3 bases and J by 1 base, leaving 9 bases between them. Germline V CDR1 and CDR2: LNHDA, SQIVND (reference sequence). CDR3 length: 15 amino acids. CDR3 bases: TGTGCCAGTAGTATGTGGAGGGGAACTAATGAAAAACTGTTTTTT. Translation gives CASSMWRGTNEKLFF.

This clone came up once. V and J are TRBV19 and TRBJ2-2, with 11 nucleotides matching TRBD2. Germline values: CDR1 LNHDA, CDR2 SQIVND (reference sequence). The length of the CDR3 is 16 residues. Unmatched junction bases numbered 8, after V lost 6 bases and J lost 5 bases. The CDR3 nucleotides read TGTGCCAGTAGCACTAGCGGGAGCCCTCGGACCGGGGAGCTGTTTTTT. It translates to CASSTSGSPRTGELFF. The variable domain in full, completed from reference TRBV19 and TRBJ2-2, reads DGGITQSPKYLFRKEGQNVTLSCEQNLNHDAMYWYRQDPGQGLRLIYYSQIVNDFQKGDIAEGYSVSREKKESFPLTVTSAQKNPTAFYLCASSTSGSPRTGELFFGEGSRLTVL.